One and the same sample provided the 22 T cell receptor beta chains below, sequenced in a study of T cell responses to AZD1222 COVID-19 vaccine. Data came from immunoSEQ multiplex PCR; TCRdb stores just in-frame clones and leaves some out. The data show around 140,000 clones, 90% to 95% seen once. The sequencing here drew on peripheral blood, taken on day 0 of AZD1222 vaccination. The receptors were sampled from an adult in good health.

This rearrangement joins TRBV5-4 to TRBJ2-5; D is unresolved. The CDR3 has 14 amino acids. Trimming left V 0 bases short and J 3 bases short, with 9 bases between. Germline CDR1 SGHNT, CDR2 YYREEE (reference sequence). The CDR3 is CASSLERRKETQYF. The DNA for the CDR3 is TGTGCCAGCAGCTTGGAAAGAAGGAAAGAGACCCAGTACTTC.

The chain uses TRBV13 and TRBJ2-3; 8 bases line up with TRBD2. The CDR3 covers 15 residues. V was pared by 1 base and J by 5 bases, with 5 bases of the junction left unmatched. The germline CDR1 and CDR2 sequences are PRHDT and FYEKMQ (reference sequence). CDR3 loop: CASSLVGGALDTQYF. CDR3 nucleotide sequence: TGTGCCAGCAGCTTAGTCGGGGGGGCGTTAGATACGCAGTATTTT.

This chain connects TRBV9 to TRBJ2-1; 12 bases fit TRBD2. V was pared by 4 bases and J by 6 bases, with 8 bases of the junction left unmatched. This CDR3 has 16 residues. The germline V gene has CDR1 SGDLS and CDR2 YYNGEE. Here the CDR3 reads CASSPTSGRSFNEQFF. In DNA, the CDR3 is TGTGCCAGCAGCCCCACTAGCGGGAGGTCGTTCAATGAGCAGTTCTTC.

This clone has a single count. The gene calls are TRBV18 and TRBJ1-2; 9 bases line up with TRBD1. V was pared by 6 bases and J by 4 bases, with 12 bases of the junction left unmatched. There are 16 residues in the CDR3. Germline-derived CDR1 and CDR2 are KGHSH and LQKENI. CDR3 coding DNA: TGTGCCAGCTCGCCCACGGGACAGGGTGCAACCTATGGCTACACCTTC. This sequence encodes CASSPTGQGATYGYTF.

CDR3 protein: CASSTLPTGTPGGYTF. The CDR3 DNA follows: TGTGCCAGCAGTACCCTCCCCACCGGGACCCCTGGGGGCTACACCTTC. The chain links TRBV6-4 to TRBJ1-2; D perhaps matches TRBD1 (5 bases). Per the germline V gene, CDR1 is MRHNA and CDR2 is SNTAGT. The CDR3 covers 16 residues. Trimming removed 5 bases at V and 8 bases at J, with 24 bases between.

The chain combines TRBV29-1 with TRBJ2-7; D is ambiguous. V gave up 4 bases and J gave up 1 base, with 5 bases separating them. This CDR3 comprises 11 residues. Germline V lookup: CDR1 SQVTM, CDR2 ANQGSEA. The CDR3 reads CSVGPSYEQYF. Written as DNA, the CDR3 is TGCAGCGTTGGCCCATCCTACGAGCAGTACTTC.

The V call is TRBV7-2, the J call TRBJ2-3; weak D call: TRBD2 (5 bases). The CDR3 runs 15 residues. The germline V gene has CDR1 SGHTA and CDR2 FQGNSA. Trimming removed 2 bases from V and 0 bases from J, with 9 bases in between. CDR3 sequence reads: CASSLWRTSTDTQYF. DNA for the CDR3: TGTGCCAGCAGCTTATGGCGGACTAGCACAGATACGCAGTATTTT.

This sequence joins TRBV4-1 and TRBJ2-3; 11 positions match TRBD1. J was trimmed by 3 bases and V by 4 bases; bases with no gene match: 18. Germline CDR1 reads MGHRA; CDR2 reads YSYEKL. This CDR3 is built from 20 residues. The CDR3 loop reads CASSRTVVGTGGTSTDTQYF. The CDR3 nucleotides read TGCGCCAGCAGCCGAACCGTGGTCGGGACAGGGGGTACTAGTACAGATACGCAGTATTTT.

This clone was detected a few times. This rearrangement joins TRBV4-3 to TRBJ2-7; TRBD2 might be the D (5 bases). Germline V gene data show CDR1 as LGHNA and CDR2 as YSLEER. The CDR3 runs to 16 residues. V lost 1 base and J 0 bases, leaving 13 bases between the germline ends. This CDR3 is CASSQVPSGSSYEQYF. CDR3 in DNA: TGCGCCAGCAGCCAAGTGCCCAGCGGAAGCTCCTACGAGCAGTACTTC.

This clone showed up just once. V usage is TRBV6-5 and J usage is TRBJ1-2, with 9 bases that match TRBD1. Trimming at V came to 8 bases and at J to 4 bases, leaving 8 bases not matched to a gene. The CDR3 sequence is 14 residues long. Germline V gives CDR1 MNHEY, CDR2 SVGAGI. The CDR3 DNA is TGTGCCAGCTTGGGACAGGGAAGGGGCTATGGCTACACCTTC. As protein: CASLGQGRGYGYTF.

The CDR3 spells CAWSAGTSGYEQYF. The CDR3 DNA reads TGTGCCTGGAGTGCCGGGACTAGCGGCTACGAGCAGTACTTC. This chain joins TRBV30 and TRBJ2-7, with TRBD2 identical over 11 bases. J was trimmed by 3 bases and V by 1 base; bases with no gene match: 2. The CDR3 is made up of 14 amino acids. CDR1 is GTSNPN and CDR2 is SVGIG in the germline V gene (reference sequence).

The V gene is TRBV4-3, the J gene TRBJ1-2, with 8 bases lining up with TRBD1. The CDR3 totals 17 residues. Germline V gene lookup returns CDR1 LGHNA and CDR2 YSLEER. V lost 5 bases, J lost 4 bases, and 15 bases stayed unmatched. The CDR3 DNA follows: TGCGCCAGCAGCTTCGCCGCCACAGGGGGGGGGATCTATGGCTACACCTTC. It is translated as CASSFAATGGGIYGYTF.

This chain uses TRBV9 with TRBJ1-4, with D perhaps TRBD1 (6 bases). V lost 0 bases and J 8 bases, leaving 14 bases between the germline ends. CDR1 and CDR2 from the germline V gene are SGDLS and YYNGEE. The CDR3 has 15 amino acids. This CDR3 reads CASSVATGQKEKLFF. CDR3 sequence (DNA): TGTGCCAGCAGCGTAGCAACAGGGCAGAAGGAAAAACTGTTTTTT.

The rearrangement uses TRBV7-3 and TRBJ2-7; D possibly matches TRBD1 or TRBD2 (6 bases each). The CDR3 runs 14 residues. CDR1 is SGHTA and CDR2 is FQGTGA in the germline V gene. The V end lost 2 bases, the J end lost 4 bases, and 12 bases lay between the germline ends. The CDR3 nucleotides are TGTGCCAGCAGCTTAGAATCGGGGGCTTACGAGCAGTACTTC. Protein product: CASSLESGAYEQYF.

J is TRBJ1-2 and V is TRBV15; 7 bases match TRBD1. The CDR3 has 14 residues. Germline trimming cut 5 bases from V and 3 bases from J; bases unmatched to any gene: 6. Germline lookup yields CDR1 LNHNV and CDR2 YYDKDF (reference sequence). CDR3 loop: CATSRDRAYYGYTF. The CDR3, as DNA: TGTGCCACCAGCCGTGACAGGGCTTACTATGGCTACACCTTC.

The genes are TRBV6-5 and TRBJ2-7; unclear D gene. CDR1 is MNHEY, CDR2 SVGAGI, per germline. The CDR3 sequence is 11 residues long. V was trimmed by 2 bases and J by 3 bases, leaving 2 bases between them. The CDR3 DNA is TGTGCCAGCAGTTACGACTACGAGCAGTACTTC. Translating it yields CASSYDYEQYF.

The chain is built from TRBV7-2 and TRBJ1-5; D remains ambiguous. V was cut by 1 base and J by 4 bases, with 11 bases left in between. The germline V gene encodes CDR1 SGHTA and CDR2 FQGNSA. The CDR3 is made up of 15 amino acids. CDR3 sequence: CASSLGETRNQPQHF. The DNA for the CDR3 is TGTGCCAGCAGCTTAGGGGAGACCCGGAATCAGCCCCAGCATTTT.

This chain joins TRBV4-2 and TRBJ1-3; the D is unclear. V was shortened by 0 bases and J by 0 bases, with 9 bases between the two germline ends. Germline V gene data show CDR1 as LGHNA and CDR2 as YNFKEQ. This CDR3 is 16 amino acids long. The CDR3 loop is CASSQDPGFSGNTIYF. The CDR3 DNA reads TGTGCCAGCAGCCAAGACCCGGGGTTCTCTGGAAACACCATATATTTT.

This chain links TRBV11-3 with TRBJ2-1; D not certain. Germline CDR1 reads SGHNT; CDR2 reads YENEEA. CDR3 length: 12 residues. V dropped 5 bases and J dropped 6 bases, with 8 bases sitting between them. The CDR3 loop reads CASSLNGNEQFF. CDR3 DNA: TGTGCCAGCAGCCTCAATGGCAATGAGCAGTTCTTC.

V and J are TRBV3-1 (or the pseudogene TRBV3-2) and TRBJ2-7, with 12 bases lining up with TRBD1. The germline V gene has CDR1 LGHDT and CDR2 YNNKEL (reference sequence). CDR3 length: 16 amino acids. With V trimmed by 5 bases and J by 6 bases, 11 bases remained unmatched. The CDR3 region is CASSARDRGRNSEQYF. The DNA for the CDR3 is TGTGCCAGCAGCGCCCGGGACAGGGGGCGAAATTCCGAGCAGTACTTC.

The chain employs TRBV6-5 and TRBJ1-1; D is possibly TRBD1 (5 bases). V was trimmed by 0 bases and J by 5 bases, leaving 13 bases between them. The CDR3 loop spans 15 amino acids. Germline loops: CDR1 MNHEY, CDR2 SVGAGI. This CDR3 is CASSYSLRGRTEAFF. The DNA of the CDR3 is TGTGCCAGCAGTTACTCCTTAAGGGGCCGAACTGAAGCTTTCTTT.

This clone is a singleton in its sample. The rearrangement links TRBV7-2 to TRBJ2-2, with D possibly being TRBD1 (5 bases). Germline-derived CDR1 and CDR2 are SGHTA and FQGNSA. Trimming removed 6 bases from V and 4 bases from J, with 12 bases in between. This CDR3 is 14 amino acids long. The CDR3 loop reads CASSPQTVTGELFF. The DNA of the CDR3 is TGTGCCAGCAGTCCCCAGACAGTCACCGGGGAGCTGTTTTTT.